The 17 T cell receptor beta chains below all came from one sample that was sequenced in a study of TIL therapy for anti-PD-1-resistant metastatic lung cancer. Sample time point: pre-treatment sample, taken before nivolumab and TIL therapy. Pleural nodules or supraclavicular lymph nodes made up most of the excised metastases sampled. The immunoSEQ assay was v3. Assay used: immunoSEQ multiplex PCR; TCRdb lists only in-frame clones, some missing. The table has about 10,000 clones, 55% to 70% seen once. Material: tumor tissue, obtained at baseline. These receptor sequences come from a person between 25 and 80 years old with non-small cell lung cancer.

This chain connects TRBV11-2 to TRBJ2-7; D remains ambiguous. V lost 1 base and J 9 bases, leaving 7 bases between the germline ends. CDR1 and CDR2 from the germline V gene are SGHAT and FQNNGV. The CDR3 runs to 11 residues. CDR3 in DNA: TGTGCCAGCAGCTTAGGAATGGGGCAGTACTTC. Protein sequence: CASSLGMGQYF.

J is TRBJ2-3 and V is TRBV25-1; D not resolved. CDR3 length equals 15 residues. Trimming cost V 1 base and J 6 bases, with 14 bases left between them. CDR1 and CDR2 (germline): MGHDK, SYGVNS. The CDR3 region is CASSELSLVGDTQYF. CDR3 coding DNA: TGTGCCAGCAGTGAATTATCGCTAGTGGGGGATACGCAGTATTTT. The full variable domain, rest sourced from reference TRBV25-1 and TRBJ2-3, is EADIYQTPRYLVIGTGKKITLECSQTMGHDKMYWYQQDPGMELHLIHYSYGVNSTEKGDLSSESTVSRIRTEHFPLTLESARPSHTSQYLCASSELSLVGDTQYFGPGTRLTVL.

This clone was seen only a few times. The genes are TRBV5-1 and TRBJ2-1, with 11 bases fitting TRBD2. The J segment lost 3 bases and the V segment lost 4 bases, leaving 3 bases of the junction unmatched. The germline V gene has CDR1 SGHRS and CDR2 YFSETQ. This CDR3 region has 15 residues. CDR3 region: CASSPLAGGYNEQFF. CDR3 bases: TGCGCCAGCAGCCCTCTAGCGGGGGGCTACAATGAGCAGTTCTTC.

The J gene is TRBJ2-1, the V gene TRBV6-6; 16 bases agree with TRBD2. The junction had 4 bases not matched to a gene; V was cut back by 2 bases and J by 15 bases. Per germline, CDR1 MNHNY and CDR2 SVGAGI (reference sequence). The CDR3 runs 14 residues. CDR3 sequence (DNA): TGTGCCAGCAGTTACGGGACTAGCGGGGGGGCCGGGTTCTTC. Encoded protein: CASSYGTSGGAGFF.

The J gene is TRBJ2-1, the V gene TRBV9, with 9 positions matching TRBD2. In germline, CDR1 is SGDLS, CDR2 YYNGEE. With V trimmed by 0 bases and J by 8 bases, 6 bases remained unmatched. The CDR3 loop spans 15 amino acids. The CDR3 protein is CASSVGAGGFDEQFF. The CDR3, as DNA: TGTGCCAGCAGCGTAGGAGCGGGGGGCTTTGATGAGCAGTTCTTC.

V gene TRBV2 combines with J gene TRBJ2-5; D gene ambiguous. Per the germline V gene, CDR1 is SNHLY and CDR2 is FYNNEI. Trimming took 2 bases from V and 5 from J, leaving 6 bases between them. This CDR3 spans 12 amino acids. CDR3 amino acids: CASSEYVETQYF. The CDR3 nucleotides read TGTGCCAGCAGTGAATATGTGGAGACCCAGTACTTC.

The rearrangement uses TRBV14 and TRBJ2-1, with TRBD2 matching 7 bases. This CDR3 spans 20 amino acids. V was pared by 1 base and J by 3 bases, with 18 bases of the junction left unmatched. Looked up from germline, CDR1 is SGHDN and CDR2 is FVKESK. This chain's CDR3 is CASSQGNPRLRDYYYNEQFF. The CDR3 coding sequence is TGTGCCAGCAGCCAAGGCAATCCCCGTCTGCGGGACTATTACTACAATGAGCAGTTCTTC.

This clone was seen only a few times. The genes are TRBV6-1 and TRBJ2-3; 9 bases agree with TRBD2. This CDR3 contains 19 residues. V shed 2 bases, J shed 0 bases, and the junction held 12 bases outside the gene matches. Germline V gene sequence: CDR1 MNHNS, CDR2 SASEGT. The CDR3 bases are TGTGCCAGCAGTGAAAAGGTAGCGGGGGCCCTCTGGAGCACAGATACGCAGTATTTT. It yields the protein CASSEKVAGALWSTDTQYF.

The CDR3 region has the DNA TGTGCCAGCACCAACTCGGAGAGCTCCTACAATGAGCAGTTCTTC. Translated: CASTNSESSYNEQFF. The V and J genes are TRBV6-6 and TRBJ2-1; D is unclear. The CDR3 runs 15 residues. Trimming stripped 7 bases from V and 0 bases from J, with 13 bases between. In germline, CDR1 is MNHNY, CDR2 SVGAGI (reference sequence).

The rearrangement links TRBV19 to TRBJ2-1; possibly TRBD2 for D (6 bases). Trimming took 3 bases from V and 5 from J, leaving 20 bases between them. Germline CDR1 LNHDA, CDR2 SQIVND (reference sequence). The CDR3 has 17 residues. CDR3 protein: CASSILFVGGTDNEQFF. In DNA, the CDR3 is TGTGCCAGTAGTATCCTCTTTGTGGGGGGAACAGACAATGAGCAGTTCTTC.

This clone is deemed medium-sized. The chain carries TRBV7-8 and TRBJ2-7, with 8 bases matching TRBD1. CDR1 is SGHVS and CDR2 is FQNEAQ in the germline V gene. This CDR3 region has 16 residues. With V trimmed by 1 base and J by 2 bases, 7 bases remained unmatched. CDR3 amino acids: CASSLVSRTGPYEQYF. The CDR3 region has the DNA TGTGCCAGCAGCTTAGTGAGTAGGACAGGGCCCTACGAGCAGTACTTC.

V gene TRBV6-6 combines with J gene TRBJ2-2; D unclear. CDR3 length equals 14 residues. Trimming pared 5 bases from V and 0 bases from J, leaving 7 bases between. Germline V gene data show CDR1 as MNHNY and CDR2 as SVGAGI (reference sequence). The CDR3 loop reads CASSDTANTGELFF. CDR3 nucleotides: TGTGCCAGCAGTGACACAGCGAACACCGGGGAGCTGTTTTTT.

This clone has just a few counts. The chain employs TRBV18 and TRBJ1-1; 7 bases are a match to TRBD1. CDR1 KGHSH and CDR2 LQKENI come from the germline V gene. With 1 base clipped from V and 1 base from J, the junction kept 0 bases outside the gene matches. The CDR3 contains 14 residues. The CDR3 DNA is TGTGCCAGCTCACCACAGGGGGCGAACACTGAAGCTTTCTTT. This gives the protein CASSPQGANTEAFF.

This chain's CDR3 is CASSPGDSPFGYTF. The CDR3 DNA follows: TGCGCCAGCAGCCCCGGAGACAGCCCATTCGGCTACACCTTC. The genes are TRBV4-1 and TRBJ1-2; tentative D call: TRBD1 (5 bases). The CDR3 is 14 residues long. The ends were cut back, 4 bases at V and 8 bases at J, with 17 bases in the middle. Germline lookup yields CDR1 MGHRA and CDR2 YSYEKL.

The chain combines TRBV28 with TRBJ2-3; possibly TRBD2 for D (5 bases). From germline, CDR1 is MDHEN and CDR2 SYDVKM. The CDR3 is made up of 12 amino acids. Trimming left V 3 bases short and J 5 bases short, with 6 bases between. The DNA of the CDR3 is TGTGCCAGCAGTTTGGCGGGAGATACGCAGTATTTT. Its translation is CASSLAGDTQYF. Combining the CDR3 with reference TRBV28 and TRBJ2-3 gives the whole variable domain DVKVTQSSRYLVKRTGEKVFLECVQDMDHENMFWYRQDPGLGLRLIYFSYDVKMKEKGDIPEGYSVSREKKERFSLILESASTNQTSMYLCASSLAGDTQYFGPGTRLTVL.

The chain couples TRBV9 to TRBJ2-2, with D perhaps TRBD1 (5 bases). The V gene lost 4 bases and the J gene lost 4 bases, with 14 bases spanning the gap. Germline V lookup: CDR1 SGDLS, CDR2 YYNGEE. The CDR3 covers 15 residues. The CDR3: CASSLGQLLTGELFF. The DNA of the CDR3 is TGTGCCAGCAGCCTGGGGCAACTCCTCACCGGGGAGCTGTTTTTT.

The V gene is TRBV2, the J gene TRBJ2-5; a weak D match, TRBD2 (5 bases). The CDR3 sequence is 14 residues long. Germline assignment: CDR1 SNHLY and CDR2 FYNNEI. With 1 base removed from V and 5 bases from J, the gap between germline ends came to 11 bases. This CDR3 is CASSEGARRETQYF. The CDR3 DNA sequence: TGTGCCAGCAGTGAAGGGGCTAGGAGGGAGACCCAGTACTTC.